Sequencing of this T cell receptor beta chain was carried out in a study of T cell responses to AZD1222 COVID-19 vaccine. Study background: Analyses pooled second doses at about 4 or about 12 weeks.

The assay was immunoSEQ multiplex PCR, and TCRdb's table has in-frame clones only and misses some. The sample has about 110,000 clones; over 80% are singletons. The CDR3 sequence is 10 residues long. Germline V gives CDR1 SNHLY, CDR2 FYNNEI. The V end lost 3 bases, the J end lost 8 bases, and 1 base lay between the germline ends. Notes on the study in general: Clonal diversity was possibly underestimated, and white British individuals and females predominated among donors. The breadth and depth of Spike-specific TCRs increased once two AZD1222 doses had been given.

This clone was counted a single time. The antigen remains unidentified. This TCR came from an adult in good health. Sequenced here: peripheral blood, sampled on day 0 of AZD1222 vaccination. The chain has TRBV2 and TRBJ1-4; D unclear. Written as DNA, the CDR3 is TGTGCCAGCAGTGAGGAAAAACTGTTTTTT. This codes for CASSEEKLFF.